The sample holds many counts of the clone carrying this TCR beta chain. The entry originates in a study of T-cell reconstitution after alpha-beta-depleted transplantation in children. The ends lost 10 bases at V and 4 bases at J; junction bases unmatched: 11. Germline CDR1 reads MNHEY; CDR2 reads SMNVEV (reference sequence). The CDR3 runs 15 residues. This sample's TCRbeta library carried unique molecular identifier barcodes. TCRdb used MiXCR to reprocess the PCR reads, holding one entry per CDR3 protein. The sample carries about 240,000 distinct CDR3 sequences, around 13% recorded once. The sample here was PBMCs from the stem cell graft donor, taken from the stem cell graft. The chain joins TRBV27 to TRBJ2-2; 8 bases align to TRBD2. The receptor comes from a human donor who donated a stem cell graft to a child with acute lymphoblastic leukemia. The CDR3 coding sequence is TGTGCCACCCGAGGGAGCGGGAGTGGCACCGGGGAGCTGTTTTTT. Amino acids: CATRGSGSGTGELFF.